This T cell receptor beta chain was recovered during a study of radiation and T cells in renal cell carcinoma. This sample's time point: blood 2 weeks post-SBRT. Noted treatment: 15 Gy SBRT to primary tumor, nephrectomy 4 weeks later. Sequencing used immunoSEQ multiplex PCR; TCRdb keeps in-frame clones, though not all of them. This sample has about 130,000 clones; 81% occur once, and the top ten carry roughly 6%. V lost 1 base and J lost 5; bases outside the gene matches: 7. CDR3 length: 16 residues. CDR1 and CDR2 from the germline V gene are SGHAT and FQNNGV. The chain uses TRBV11-2 and TRBJ2-1, with 8 bases fitting TRBD2. Sample: blood, taken from a patient whose treatment included radiotherapy and nephrectomy. This TCR derives from a man aged 45-65 years with renal cell carcinoma. The CDR3 coding sequence is TGTGCCAGCAGCTTAGCGGGAGGGTTTCTGAACAATGAGCAGTTCTTC. It encodes CASSLAGGFLNNEQFF.